Below, 26 T cell receptor beta chains from the same sample are listed, as sequenced in a study of blood T cells in healthy people across ages. Sample-barcoded 5' priming and a J-beta primer mix drove a second PCR of 7 to 11 cycles. TCRdb re-derived calls from the 5' RACE reads in MiXCR, one entry per CDR3 protein. The table shows about 1.1 million distinct CDR3 sequences, with roughly two fifths occurring only once. Source material: blood. The source of these receptors is a man in his late teens or twenties in good health.

The chain has TRBV3-1 and TRBJ1-6; TRBD1 matches 9 bases. Per germline, CDR1 LGHDT and CDR2 YNNKEL (reference sequence). Germline trimming cut 0 bases from V and 9 bases from J; bases unmatched to any gene: 6. The CDR3 length is 16 residues. The CDR3 loop reads CASSQDTGGRVSPLHF. The CDR3, as DNA: TGTGCCAGCAGCCAAGACACAGGGGGCAGGGTTTCACCCCTCCACTTT.

The chain uses TRBV24-1 and TRBJ2-1, with D maybe TRBD2 (6 bases). The CDR3 has 16 amino acids. Trimming left V 2 bases short and J 8 bases short, with 18 bases between. Germline CDR1 KGHDR, CDR2 SFDVKD. The CDR3 loop reads CATSDSEGLPGDEQFF. The CDR3 DNA follows: TGTGCCACCAGTGATTCGGAGGGACTCCCGGGTGATGAGCAGTTCTTC.

The chain combines TRBV4-3 with TRBJ1-6; D unresolved. The V gene lost 0 bases and the J gene lost 0 bases, with 9 bases spanning the gap. The germline V gene has CDR1 LGHNA and CDR2 YSLEER. The CDR3 has 17 residues. The CDR3 spells CASSQDLVSSYNSPLHF. CDR3 nucleotide sequence: TGCGCCAGCAGCCAAGATTTGGTTAGCTCCTATAATTCACCCCTCCACTTT.

V is TRBV9 and J is TRBJ2-2, with 7 bases fitting TRBD2. After removal of 1 base from V and 1 base from J, the junction contained 10 bases not matched to a gene. In germline, CDR1 is SGDLS, CDR2 YYNGEE. The CDR3 covers 18 residues. CDR3: CASSVNPRWEGNTGELFF. DNA for the CDR3: TGTGCCAGCAGCGTAAACCCCCGGTGGGAGGGGAACACCGGGGAGCTGTTTTTT.

This clonotype was seen more than once but under ten times. The V call is TRBV6-5, the J call TRBJ1-1; D might be TRBD1 (6 bases). The CDR3 sequence is 11 residues long. V was trimmed by 10 bases and J by 6 bases, leaving 12 bases between them. CDR1 MNHEY and CDR2 SVGAGI come from the germline V gene. CDR3 residues: CAIRRGAEAFF. CDR3 DNA sequence: TGTGCCATCCGAAGGGGGGCTGAAGCTTTCTTT.

This clonotype was seen more than once but under ten times. CDR3 residues: CASSEIVSHNEQFF. The CDR3 DNA reads TGTGCCAGCAGTGAAATTGTCAGCCACAATGAGCAGTTCTTC. The J gene is TRBJ2-1, the V gene TRBV6-1; D is unclear. CDR3 size: 14 residues. The V gene lost 2 bases and the J gene lost 5 bases, with 10 bases spanning the gap. Germline-derived CDR1 and CDR2 are MNHNS and SASEGT.

This clonotype showed up just a few times. The gene calls are TRBV29-1 and TRBJ1-2; 8 nucleotides agree with TRBD1. The germline gives CDR1 SQVTM, CDR2 ANQGSEA. After removal of 5 bases from V and 2 bases from J, the junction contained 4 bases not matched to a gene. The CDR3 is 13 residues long. CDR3: CSVSRGQNYGYTF. The CDR3 nucleotides are TGCAGCGTTTCCAGGGGGCAGAACTATGGCTACACCTTC.

This clonotype was observed a handful of times. The chain joins TRBV7-2 to TRBJ1-4, with D hard to call. CDR1 is SGHTA and CDR2 is FQGNSA in the germline V gene. The length of the CDR3 is 13 residues. The germline V and J ends were trimmed by 5 bases and 8 bases, with 12 bases remaining between them. CDR3 sequence (DNA): TGTGCCAGCAGCCCGGGAGGGCTCGAAAAACTGTTTTTT. This sequence encodes CASSPGGLEKLFF.

The chain employs TRBV20-1 and TRBJ2-1; unclear D gene. Trimming shortened V by 5 bases and J by 0 bases, and 11 bases separated the two germline ends. CDR1 and CDR2 (germline): DFQATT, SNEGSKA (reference sequence). The CDR3 spans 14 residues. The DNA for the CDR3 is TGCAGTGCTCGGACCGTGGACTCCTACAATGAGCAGTTCTTC. This gives the protein CSARTVDSYNEQFF.

The gene calls are TRBV6-2 or TRBV6-3 and TRBJ2-1, with D possibly being TRBD1 (5 bases). Germline loops: CDR1 MNHEY, CDR2 SVGEGT. CDR3 length: 13 amino acids. Between the trimmed V and J ends, which lost 7 bases and 3 bases, there was a span of 10 bases. The CDR3 reads CASNKDNYNEQFF. The DNA of the CDR3 is TGTGCCAGCAATAAGGACAACTACAATGAGCAGTTCTTC.

The chain recombines TRBV5-8 with TRBJ1-5; D call uncertain. Germline V gene lookup returns CDR1 SGHTS and CDR2 YDEGEE. V lost 1 base and J lost 3, with 5 bases in between. This CDR3 has 13 amino acids. DNA for the CDR3: TGTGCCAGCAGCTTGAATACCAATCAGCCCCAGCATTTT. Residues: CASSLNTNQPQHF.

This clonotype was detected a few times. The rearrangement uses TRBV7-9 and TRBJ2-1; weak D call: TRBD1 (5 bases). The CDR3 loop spans 16 amino acids. The germline V gene encodes CDR1 SEHNR and CDR2 FQNEAQ (reference sequence). V was pared by 2 bases and J by 5 bases, with 16 bases between. The CDR3 here is CASSLLIETDHNEQFF. The CDR3, as DNA: TGTGCCAGCAGCTTACTCATCGAGACAGACCACAATGAGCAGTTCTTC.

The chain recombines TRBV28 with TRBJ2-7; either TRBD1 or TRBD2 may fit D (5 bases each). This CDR3 region has 15 residues. The germline gives CDR1 MDHEN, CDR2 SYDVKM. The V and J ends lost 4 bases and 2 bases respectively, with 15 bases between them. The CDR3 region is CASSSSGTATYEQYF. The CDR3 DNA reads TGTGCCAGCAGTTCGTCGGGGACCGCAACCTACGAGCAGTACTTC.

The rearrangement joins TRBV12-3 or TRBV12-4 to TRBJ1-1; 11 bases agree with TRBD1. The CDR3 is 15 residues long. Trimming took 7 bases from V and 5 from J; bases not matched to a gene: 9. CDR3 sequence reads: CASTGTGGVWTEAFF. Here the CDR3 DNA reads TGTGCCAGCACGGGGACAGGGGGGGTTTGGACTGAAGCTTTCTTT.

This clonotype was counted at least ten times. The V call is TRBV3-1, the J call TRBJ2-3; D remains ambiguous. Germline CDR1 LGHDT, CDR2 YNNKEL (reference sequence). The germline V and J ends were trimmed by 4 bases and 4 bases, with 12 bases remaining between them. The length of the CDR3 is 14 residues. This chain's CDR3 is CASSPRPAADTQYF. DNA for the CDR3: TGTGCCAGCAGCCCCCGACCCGCCGCAGATACGCAGTATTTT.

V usage is TRBV10-3 and J usage is TRBJ2-1; a weak D match, TRBD2 (7 bases). Per germline, CDR1 ENHRY and CDR2 SYGVKD. The CDR3 loop spans 16 amino acids. Trimming pared 0 bases from V and 8 bases from J, leaving 17 bases between. The CDR3 here is CAISESKGGGLDEQFF. The CDR3 nucleotides are TGTGCCATCAGTGAGTCGAAAGGGGGGGGCCTGGATGAGCAGTTCTTC.

Points on this clonotype: A much larger clone lies a single base off, so this may be a read error. This chain joins TRBV5-1 and TRBJ1-2; D is undetermined. In germline, CDR1 is SGHRS, CDR2 YFSETQ. CDR3 length equals 14 residues. The CDR3 loop is CAGSLDADPNGYTF. The CDR3 DNA reads as TGCGCCGGCAGCTTGGATGCGGACCCCAATGGCTACACCTTC. Supplemented by reference TRBV5-1 and TRBJ1-2, the full variable domain reads KAGVTQTPRYLIKTRGQQVTLSCSPISGHRSVSWYQQTPGQGLQFLFEYFSETQRNKGNFPGRFSGRQFSNSRSEMNVSTLELGDSALYLCAGSLDADPNGYTFGSGTRLTVV.

This clonotype occurred a few times. This chain joins TRBV5-6 and TRBJ1-1, with 7 bases lining up with TRBD1. The germline CDR1 and CDR2 sequences are SGHDT and YYEEEE. V was clipped by 0 bases and J by 8 bases; unmatched bases: 4. The CDR3 has 13 residues. The CDR3 is CASSLEVTGEAFF. The DNA of the CDR3 is TGTGCCAGCAGCTTGGAAGTGACAGGGGAAGCTTTCTTT.

This clonotype has only a few counts. The chain joins TRBV14 to TRBJ1-4, with D tentatively TRBD1 (6 bases). There are 14 residues in the CDR3. Between the trimmed V and J ends, which lost 6 bases and 7 bases, there was a span of 15 bases. CDR1 and CDR2 (germline): SGHDN, FVKESK. The CDR3 coding sequence is TGTGCCAGCAGTCCACAGGGACGGGGTGAAAAACTGTTTTTT. Protein: CASSPQGRGEKLFF.

The CDR3: CASSVGAESTDTQYF. The DNA for the CDR3 is TGTGCCAGCAGCGTAGGGGCAGAAAGCACAGATACGCAGTATTTT. V usage is TRBV9 and J usage is TRBJ2-3, with unresolved D. The CDR3 sequence is 15 residues long. The V gene's germline CDR1 is SGDLS and CDR2 YYNGEE. Trimming took 0 bases from V and 0 from J, leaving 8 bases between them.

V gene TRBV5-6 combines with J gene TRBJ2-1; D is unclear. Per germline, CDR1 SGHDT and CDR2 YYEEEE. This CDR3 has 16 residues. Between the trimmed V and J ends, which lost 0 bases and 4 bases, there was a span of 14 bases. CDR3 loop: CASSLAVGLFYNEQFF. CDR3 DNA sequence: TGTGCCAGCAGCTTGGCGGTAGGCCTGTTTTACAATGAGCAGTTCTTC.

The genes are TRBV20-1 and TRBJ1-5, with D possibly TRBD1 on 6 matching bases. The CDR3 is made up of 12 amino acids. V was cut by 4 bases and J by 4 bases, with 8 bases left in between. CDR1 DFQATT and CDR2 SNEGSKA come from the germline V gene (reference sequence). The CDR3 bases are TGCAGTGCTAAGACAGGAAATCAGCCCCAGCATTTT. The encoded protein is CSAKTGNQPQHF.

This chain links TRBV9 with TRBJ2-1; 9 bases agree with TRBD1. Germline CDR1 SGDLS, CDR2 YYNGEE. The CDR3 totals 15 residues. V was clipped by 4 bases and J by 4 bases; unmatched bases: 6. The CDR3, as DNA: TGTGCCAGCAGCTCGGGGGGACAGGGATACAATGAGCAGTTCTTC. Translated: CASSSGGQGYNEQFF.

The chain employs TRBV20-1 and TRBJ1-1; no reliable D call. The ends were cut back, 3 bases at V and 4 bases at J, with 15 bases in the middle. CDR3 length: 14 amino acids. CDR1 is DFQATT and CDR2 is SNEGSKA in the germline V gene (reference sequence). This CDR3 is CSAREFTEGTEAFF. CDR3 DNA: TGCAGTGCTAGGGAATTCACGGAGGGCACTGAAGCTTTCTTT.

This clonotype turned up a few times. The V call is TRBV12-3 or TRBV12-4, the J call TRBJ2-2; 11 nucleotides align to TRBD1. V lost 6 bases to trimming and J lost 5 bases; unmatched junction nucleotides: 5. The CDR3 has 15 residues. For the CDR3, the DNA is TGTGCCAGCAGCTTCGGGACAGGGGGGACCGGGGAGCTGTTTTTT. Amino acid sequence: CASSFGTGGTGELFF.

V usage is TRBV29-1 and J usage is TRBJ2-1; D may be TRBD2 (5 bases). Germline loops: CDR1 SQVTM, CDR2 ANQGSEA. The CDR3 runs to 12 residues. The ends were cut back, 2 bases at V and 5 bases at J, with 7 bases in the middle. The CDR3 nucleotides read TGCAGCGTTGAAATCGGGGACAATGAGCAGTTCTTC. This codes for CSVEIGDNEQFF.